The sequence of this T cell receptor (beta chain) was determined in a study of CD8+ T cells in alopecia areata. RNA extraction was followed by reverse transcription into cDNA, which acted as the sequencing template. Sequencing was performed with immunoSEQ multiplex PCR; in TCRdb, only in-frame clones are kept and a portion is missing. This sample has some 190,000 clones, with roughly 46% found just once. The treatment: oral pan-JAK inhibitor, 5-10 mg twice daily. CDR1 and CDR2 (germline): SGHRS, YFSETQ. The CDR3 is made up of 16 amino acids. The V segment lost 0 bases and the J segment 6 bases; nucleotides outside the gene matches: 10. This clone was picked up a small number of times.

The clonotype was recovered from a human donor with alopecia areata. This sequence joins TRBV5-1 and TRBJ2-3; 7 nucleotides line up with TRBD2. The sample was CD8+ T cells sorted from blood, taken at week 52, from a patient treated with tofacitinib. The CDR3 DNA is TGCGCCAGCAGCTTGGGAGTCGGCGGGGGAATGGATACGCAGTATTTT. Residues: CASSLGVGGGMDTQYF.